This is a list of T cell receptor beta chains from one sample in a study of spatial heterogeneity in lung cancer. TCRdb itself ran the 5' RACE reads through MiXCR, one entry per CDR3 protein. The repertoire holds tens of thousands of distinct CDR3 sequences, with roughly 13% as singletons. The sequencing used PBMCs, collected at surgery. Receptors originate from a male donor with early-stage non-small cell lung cancer. CDR3s include the opening cysteine and the closing phenylalanine or tryptophan. Not all rows give a size; the values are once, few, many and, for expanded clones, a class.

few	TRBV11-2	13	TRBJ1-1	CASRGLRSRGAFF
few	TRBV4-1	14	TRBJ2-2	CASSHGQFTGELFF
many	TRBV13	15	TRBJ1-2	CASSLIIGASSGYTF
NA	TRBV28	15	TRBJ2-2	CASSLSDRLTGELFF
many	TRBV6-6	16	TRBJ1-2	CASSYSLGLQESGYTF
few	TRBV7-2	16	TRBJ2-3	CASSLASGREADTQYF
NA	TRBV7-9	16	TRBJ2-3	CASSPGQFLSADTQYF
few	TRBV27	14	TRBJ2-3	CASRSGGIADTQYF
many	TRBV6-9	14	TRBJ2-7	CASRLTSGSHEQYF
NA	TRBV15	16	TRBJ2-7	CATSRNLSPSSYEQYF
many	TRBV20-1	11	TRBJ2-1	CSAREGREQFF
NA	TRBV18	13	TRBJ1-1	CASSQGTDTEAFF
NA	TRBV7-9	14	TRBJ1-4	CASSLAAGNEKLFF
many	TRBV5-5	13	TRBJ2-5	CASSFGNPETQYF
many	TRBV24-1	11	TRBJ2-3	CATSAANTQYF
many	TRBV6-5	18	TRBJ1-6	CASSPRGGMSSYNSPLHF
many	TRBV15	13	TRBJ2-7	CATSRVSSYEQYF
NA	TRBV7-6	13	TRBJ2-7	CASKGQVGYEQYF
few	TRBV12-3/TRBV12-4	14	TRBJ2-3	CASSSPASGDTQYF
few	TRBV3-1	14	TRBJ1-1	CASSRAGGNTEAFF
NA	TRBV12-3/TRBV12-4	13	TRBJ1-2	CASSPQTNYGYTF
NA	TRBV5-1	11	TRBJ2-5	CASSLSETQYF
NA	TRBV2	13	TRBJ1-1	CASRANSNTEAFF
many	TRBV28	16	TRBJ2-7	CASSFTLAGLSYEQYF
many	TRBV20-1	16	TRBJ2-1	CSASPHGAGGPNEQFF
many	TRBV4-1	14	TRBJ1-1	CASSHDRTNTEAFF
few	TRBV29-1	11	TRBJ2-7	CSGEVNYEQYF
NA	TRBV7-2	16	TRBJ2-5	CASSLLPGQGGETQYF
NA	TRBV4-2	14	TRBJ2-7	CATGVAGVQYEQYF
NA	TRBV12-5	17	TRBJ2-7	CASGSTSGGIYPYEQYF
many	TRBV24-1	16	TRBJ2-1	CATSDGGQGARDEQFF
many	TRBV28	13	TRBJ2-5	CASSLQGRETQYF